This T cell receptor beta chain is from a study of spatial heterogeneity in lung cancer. About the study: The count of detected beta-chain sequences consistently exceeded that of alpha-chain sequences. Study findings and constraints: Blood carried ubiquitous expanded tumor TCRs more at resection than follow-up.

As to this clonotype: The antigen remains unidentified.

The CDR3 spans 12 residues. V dropped 6 bases and J dropped 2 bases, with 10 bases sitting between them. Germline assignment: CDR1 SQVTM and CDR2 ANQGSEA. Time point meaning: sample taken at primary tumor resection. Material for sequencing was whole RNA from tumor, nontumor lung or frozen PBMC, left unsorted. Samples were donated by 72 untreated early-stage non-small cell lung cancer patients. Unique molecular identifiers, one per molecule, were present on every TCR cDNA molecule. Via MiXCR, TCRdb re-called the 5' RACE reads, giving one row per CDR3 protein. Altogether over 1,500 distinct CDR3 sequences are present, about 43% being singletons, with the ten largest covering 39%.

This receptor was obtained from a female donor with early-stage non-small cell lung cancer. The material sequenced was PBMCs, taken at surgery. This chain uses TRBV29-1 with TRBJ2-5, with D perhaps matching TRBD1 (5 bases). CDR3 nucleotide sequence: TGCAGCGTCGGACAATTGCAAGAGACCCAGTACTTC. Amino acids: CSVGQLQETQYF.